This T cell receptor (beta chain) was sequenced during a study of cytomegalovirus exposure and HLA in healthy donors. For the study at large: A prior study identified approximately 120 million unique TCR beta sequences from roughly 170 million T cells. Findings of the study overall: Several V segments, TRBV6-2 and TRBV6-3 among them, could not be told apart and were dropped.

Notes on this clone: Antigen specificity is unknown.

The CDR3 length is 14 residues. Germline CDR1 reads LNHNV; CDR2 reads YYDKDF (reference sequence). Trimming left V 5 bases short and J 4 bases short, with 14 bases between. Vbeta (60) and Jbeta (13) primers were used in the PCR. Profiling relied on immunoSEQ multiplex PCR, and the TCRdb table lists in-frame clones only, not all of them. The sample has 150,000 to 190,000 clones, about 88% seen once; the top ten hold roughly 2.3%. This TCR was recovered from a woman between 18 and 29 years old in good health and CMV-seronegative. The chain is built from TRBV15 and TRBJ1-1; D might be TRBD1 (5 bases). Input material: PBMCs. The CDR3 region has the DNA TGTGCCACCAGCTACGGGCTGGGGGGCACTGAAGCTTTCTTT. Its translation is CATSYGLGGTEAFF.